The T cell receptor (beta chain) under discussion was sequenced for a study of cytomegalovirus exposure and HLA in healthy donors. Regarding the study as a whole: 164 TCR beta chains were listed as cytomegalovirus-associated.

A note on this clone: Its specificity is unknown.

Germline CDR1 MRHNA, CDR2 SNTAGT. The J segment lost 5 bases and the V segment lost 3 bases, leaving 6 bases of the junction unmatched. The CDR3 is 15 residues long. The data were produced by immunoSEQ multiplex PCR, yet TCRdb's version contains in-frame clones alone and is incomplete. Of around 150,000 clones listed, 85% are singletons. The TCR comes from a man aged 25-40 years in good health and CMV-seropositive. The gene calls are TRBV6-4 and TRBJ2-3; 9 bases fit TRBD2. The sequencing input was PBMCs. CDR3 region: CASSDGGGAEDTQYF. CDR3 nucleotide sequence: TGTGCCAGCAGTGATGGCGGGGGGGCCGAAGATACGCAGTATTTT.